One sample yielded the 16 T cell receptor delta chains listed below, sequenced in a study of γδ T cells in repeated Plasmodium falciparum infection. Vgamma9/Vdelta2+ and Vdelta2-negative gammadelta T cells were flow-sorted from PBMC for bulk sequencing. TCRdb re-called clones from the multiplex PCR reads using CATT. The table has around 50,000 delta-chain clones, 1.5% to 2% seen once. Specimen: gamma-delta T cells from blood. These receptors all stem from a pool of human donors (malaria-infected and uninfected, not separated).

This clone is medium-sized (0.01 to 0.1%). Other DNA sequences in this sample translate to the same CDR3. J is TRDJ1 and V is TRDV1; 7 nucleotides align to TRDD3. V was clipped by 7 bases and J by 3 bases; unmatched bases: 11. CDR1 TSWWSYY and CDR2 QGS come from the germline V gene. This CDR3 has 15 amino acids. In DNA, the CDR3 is TGTGCTCTTGAGGAGGACGGGGATAAGGCCGATAAACTCATCTTT. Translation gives CALEEDGDKADKLIF.

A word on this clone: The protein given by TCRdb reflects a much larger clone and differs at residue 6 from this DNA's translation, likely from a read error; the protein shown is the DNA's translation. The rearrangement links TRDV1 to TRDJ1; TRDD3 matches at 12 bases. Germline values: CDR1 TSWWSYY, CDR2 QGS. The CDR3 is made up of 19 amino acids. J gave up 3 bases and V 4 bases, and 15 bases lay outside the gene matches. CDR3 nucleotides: TGTGCTCTTGGGGGATCTATTCCCTACTGGGGGATACACGCCGATAAACTCATCTTT. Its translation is CALGGSIPYWGIHADKLIF.

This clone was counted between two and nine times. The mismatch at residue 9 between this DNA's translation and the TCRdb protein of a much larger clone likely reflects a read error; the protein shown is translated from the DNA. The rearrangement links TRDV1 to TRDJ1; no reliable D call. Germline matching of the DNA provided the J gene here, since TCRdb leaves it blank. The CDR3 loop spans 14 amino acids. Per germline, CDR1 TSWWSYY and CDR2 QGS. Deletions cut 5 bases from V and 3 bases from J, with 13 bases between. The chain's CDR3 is CALGKGSYADKLIF. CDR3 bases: TGTGCTCTTGGGAAGGGCTCGTACGCCGATAAACTCATCTTT.

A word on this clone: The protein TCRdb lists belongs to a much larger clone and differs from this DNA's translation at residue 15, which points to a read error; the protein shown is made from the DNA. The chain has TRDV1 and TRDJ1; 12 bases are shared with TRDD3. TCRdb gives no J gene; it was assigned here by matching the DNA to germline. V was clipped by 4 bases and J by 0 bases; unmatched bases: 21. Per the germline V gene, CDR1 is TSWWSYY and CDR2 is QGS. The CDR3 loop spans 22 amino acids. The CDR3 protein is CALGGRAPPNWGILLNTDKLIF. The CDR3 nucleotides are TGTGCTCTTGGGGGAAGAGCACCCCCTAACTGGGGGATACTCCTCAACACCGATAAACTCATCTTT.

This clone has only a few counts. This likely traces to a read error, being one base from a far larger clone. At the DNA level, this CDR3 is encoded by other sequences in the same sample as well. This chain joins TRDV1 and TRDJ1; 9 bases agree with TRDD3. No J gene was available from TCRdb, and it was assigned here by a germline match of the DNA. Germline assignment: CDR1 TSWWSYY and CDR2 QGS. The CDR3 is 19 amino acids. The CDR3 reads CALGEMVLRFAGGSDKLIF. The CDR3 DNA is TGTGCTCTCGGGGAAATGGTCCTACGGTTCGCTGGGGGATCCGATAAACTCATCTTT.

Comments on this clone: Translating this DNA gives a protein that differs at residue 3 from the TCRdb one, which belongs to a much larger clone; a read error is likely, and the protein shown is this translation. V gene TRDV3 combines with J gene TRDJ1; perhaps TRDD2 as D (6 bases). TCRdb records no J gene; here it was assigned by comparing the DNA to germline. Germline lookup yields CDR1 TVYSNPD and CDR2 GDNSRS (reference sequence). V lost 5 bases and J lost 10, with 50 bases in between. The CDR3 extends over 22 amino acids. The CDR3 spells CALNHLLPPSVLSNIGGWRLIF. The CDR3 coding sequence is TGTGCCCTCAATCACCTTCTTCCTCCGTCGGTACTCTCAAATATCGGAGGTTGGAGACTCATCTTT.

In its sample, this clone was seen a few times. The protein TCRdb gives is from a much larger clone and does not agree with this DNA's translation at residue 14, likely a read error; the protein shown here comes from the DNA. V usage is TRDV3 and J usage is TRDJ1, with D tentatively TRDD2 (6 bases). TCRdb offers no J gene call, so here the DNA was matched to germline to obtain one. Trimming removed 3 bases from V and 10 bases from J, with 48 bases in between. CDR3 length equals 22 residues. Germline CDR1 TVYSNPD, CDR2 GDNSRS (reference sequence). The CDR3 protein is CAFNHLLPPSVLSDIGGWRLIF. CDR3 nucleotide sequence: TGTGCCTTCAATCACCTTCTTCCTCCGTCGGTACTCTCAGATATCGGAGGTTGGAGACTCATCTTT.

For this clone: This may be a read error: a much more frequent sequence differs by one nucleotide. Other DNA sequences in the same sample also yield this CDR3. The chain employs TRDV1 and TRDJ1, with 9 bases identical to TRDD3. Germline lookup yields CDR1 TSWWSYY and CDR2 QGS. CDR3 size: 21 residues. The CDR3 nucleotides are TGTGCTCTTGGGGGACGGGCCTTCTTTTGTACTGGGGGAAGTTTGACCGACAAACTCATCTTT. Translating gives CALGGRAFFCTGGSLTDKLIF.

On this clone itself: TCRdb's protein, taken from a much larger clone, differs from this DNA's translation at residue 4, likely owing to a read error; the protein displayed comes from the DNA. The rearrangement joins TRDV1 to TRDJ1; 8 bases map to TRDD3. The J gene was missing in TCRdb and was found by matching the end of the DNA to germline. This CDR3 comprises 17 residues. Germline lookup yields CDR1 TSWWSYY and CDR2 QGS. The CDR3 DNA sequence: TGTGCTCTTAGGGAACTAACGATGGGGGATGGGACCGATAAACTCATCTTT. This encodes CALRELTMGDGTDKLIF.

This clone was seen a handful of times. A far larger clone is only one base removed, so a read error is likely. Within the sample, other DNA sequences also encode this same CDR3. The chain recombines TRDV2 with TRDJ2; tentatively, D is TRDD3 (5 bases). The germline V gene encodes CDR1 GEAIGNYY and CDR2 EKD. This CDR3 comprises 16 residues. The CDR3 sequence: CACDIIGVGETAQLFF. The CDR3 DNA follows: TGTGCCTGTGACATAATTGGGGTGGGAGAGACAGCACAGCTCTTCTTT.

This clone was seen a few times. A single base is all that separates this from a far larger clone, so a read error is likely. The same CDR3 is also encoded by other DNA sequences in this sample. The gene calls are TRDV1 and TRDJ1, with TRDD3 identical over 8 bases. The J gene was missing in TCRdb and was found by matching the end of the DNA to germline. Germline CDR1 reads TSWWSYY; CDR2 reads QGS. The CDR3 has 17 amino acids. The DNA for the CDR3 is TGTGCTCTTGGGGAACTAACGATGGGGGATGGGACCGACAAACTCATCTTT. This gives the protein CALGELTMGDGTDKLIF.

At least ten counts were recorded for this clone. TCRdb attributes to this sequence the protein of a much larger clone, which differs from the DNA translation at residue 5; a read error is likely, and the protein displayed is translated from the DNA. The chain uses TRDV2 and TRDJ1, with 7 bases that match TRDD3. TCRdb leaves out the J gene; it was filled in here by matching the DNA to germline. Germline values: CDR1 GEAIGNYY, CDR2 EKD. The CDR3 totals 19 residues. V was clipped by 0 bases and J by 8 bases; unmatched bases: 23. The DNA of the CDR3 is TGTGCCTGTGACACCATGCCTACTGGGGACCGAATAATGGGGGAGAAACTCATCTTT. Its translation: CACDTMPTGDRIMGEKLIF.

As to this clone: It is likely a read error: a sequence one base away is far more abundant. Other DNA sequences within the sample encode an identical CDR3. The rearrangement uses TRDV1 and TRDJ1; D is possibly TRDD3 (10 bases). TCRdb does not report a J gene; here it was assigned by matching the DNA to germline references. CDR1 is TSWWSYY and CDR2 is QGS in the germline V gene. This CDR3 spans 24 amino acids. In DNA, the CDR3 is TGTGCTCTCGGGGAGCCTTCCTACGGATTCTACTGGGGGATCGAACACGATTACACCGATAAACTCATCTTT. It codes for CALGEPSYGFYWGIEHDYTDKLIF.

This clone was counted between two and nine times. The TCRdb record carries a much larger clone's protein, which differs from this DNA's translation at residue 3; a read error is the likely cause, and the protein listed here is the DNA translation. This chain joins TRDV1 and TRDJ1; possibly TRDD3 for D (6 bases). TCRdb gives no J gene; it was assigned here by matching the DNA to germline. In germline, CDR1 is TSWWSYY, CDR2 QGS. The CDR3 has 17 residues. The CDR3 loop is CAPGEAHPPLNTDKLIF. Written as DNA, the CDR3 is TGTGCTCCTGGGGAAGCTCATCCCCCTCTTAATACCGATAAACTCATCTTT.

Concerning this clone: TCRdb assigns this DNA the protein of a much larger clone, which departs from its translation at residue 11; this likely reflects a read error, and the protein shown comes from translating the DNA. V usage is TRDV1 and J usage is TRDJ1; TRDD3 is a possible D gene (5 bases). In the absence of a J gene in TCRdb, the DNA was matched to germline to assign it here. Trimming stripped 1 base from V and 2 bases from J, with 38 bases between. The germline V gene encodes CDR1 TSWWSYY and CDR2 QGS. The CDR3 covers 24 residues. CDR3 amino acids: CALGEPVMIAPQYWLWTGTDKLIF. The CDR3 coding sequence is TGTGCTCTTGGGGAACCGGTAATGATCGCCCCCCAGTACTGGTTATGGACCGGGACCGATAAACTCATCTTT.

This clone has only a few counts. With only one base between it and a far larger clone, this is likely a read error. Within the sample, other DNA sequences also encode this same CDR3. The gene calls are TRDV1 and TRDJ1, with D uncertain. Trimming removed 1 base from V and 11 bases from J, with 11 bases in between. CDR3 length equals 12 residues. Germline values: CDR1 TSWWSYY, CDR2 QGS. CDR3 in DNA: TGTGCTCTTGGGGAACCCCGAGGCGAGCTCATCTTT. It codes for CALGEPRGELIF.